This is a list of T cell receptor beta chains from one sample in a study of long-term antiretroviral therapy in people with HIV. Method: immunoSEQ multiplex PCR; TCRdb's copy keeps in-frame clones and lacks some. The sample has around 30,000 clones, about four fifths seen once. Sequenced material: unsorted PBMCs, taken 0.4 years after starting antiretroviral therapy. The receptors derive from a young man with HIV. Both conserved end residues are part of each CDR3. D genes are given only for firm matches. The size of a clone is reported for some rows only, either as once, few or many, or as a class for expanded clones.

D gene: -
clone size: -
J gene: TRBJ2-1
V gene: TRBV27
CDR3 protein: CASSLSIGNNEQFF
CDR3 DNA: TGTGCCAGCAGTTTATCTATCGGAAACAATGAGCAGTTCTTC

D gene: -
clone size: -
J gene: TRBJ1-1
V gene: TRBV11-2
CDR3 protein: CASSPQVDRNTEAFF
CDR3 DNA: TGTGCCAGCAGCCCCCAAGTTGACAGGAACACTGAAGCTTTCTTT

D gene: -
clone size: -
J gene: TRBJ2-1
V gene: TRBV5-1
CDR3 protein: CASSLGGGDEQFF
CDR3 DNA: TGCGCCAGCAGCTTGGGTGGGGGCGATGAGCAGTTCTTC

D gene: TRBD1
clone size: -
J gene: TRBJ1-2
V gene: TRBV19
CDR3 protein: CASSKYGTGSNYGYTF
CDR3 DNA: TGTGCCAGTAGTAAATACGGGACAGGATCCAACTATGGCTACACCTTC

D gene: -
clone size: few
J gene: TRBJ1-2
V gene: TRBV6-5
CDR3 protein: CASSLSRKYGYTF
CDR3 DNA: TGTGCCAGCAGTTTATCAAGGAAGTATGGCTACACCTTC

D gene: TRBD2
clone size: -
J gene: TRBJ2-1
V gene: TRBV5-1
CDR3 protein: CASSHGGGAGNEQFF
CDR3 DNA: TGCGCCAGCAGCCATGGCGGGGGGGCCGGGAATGAGCAGTTCTTC

D gene: -
clone size: -
J gene: TRBJ2-1
V gene: TRBV7-9
CDR3 protein: CASSLVVGIIYNEQFF
CDR3 DNA: TGTGCCAGCAGCTTAGTTGTGGGAATCATCTACAATGAGCAGTTCTTC

D gene: -
clone size: -
J gene: TRBJ1-1
V gene: TRBV18
CDR3 protein: CASSTGPGAEAFF
CDR3 DNA: TGTGCCAGCTCAACGGGACCGGGGGCGGAAGCTTTCTTT

D gene: -
clone size: few
J gene: TRBJ2-7
V gene: TRBV6-6
CDR3 protein: CASSGAGGTYEQYF
CDR3 DNA: TGTGCCAGCAGTGGCGCAGGGGGGACCTACGAGCAGTACTTC

D gene: TRBD1
clone size: -
J gene: TRBJ2-2
V gene: TRBV11-2
CDR3 protein: CASSSRTGRIGELFF
CDR3 DNA: TGTGCCAGCAGCTCACGGACAGGGAGAATCGGGGAGCTGTTTTTT

D gene: -
clone size: -
J gene: TRBJ1-1
V gene: TRBV9
CDR3 protein: CASSADSGNTEAFF
CDR3 DNA: TGTGCCAGCAGCGCGGACAGCGGGAACACTGAAGCTTTCTTT

D gene: -
clone size: -
J gene: TRBJ2-7
V gene: TRBV27
CDR3 protein: CASRFEAGAVHEQYF
CDR3 DNA: TGTGCCAGCAGATTCGAAGCGGGTGCGGTCCACGAGCAGTACTTC

D gene: -
clone size: -
J gene: TRBJ2-7
V gene: TRBV18
CDR3 protein: CASSPSEGLPYEQYF
CDR3 DNA: TGTGCCAGCTCCCCCAGCGAGGGGCTCCCCTACGAGCAGTACTTC

D gene: TRBD2
clone size: -
J gene: TRBJ2-1
V gene: TRBV6-5
CDR3 protein: CASSYQRGYNEQFF
CDR3 DNA: TGTGCCAGCAGTTACCAGCGGGGGTACAATGAGCAGTTCTTC

D gene: TRBD1
clone size: -
J gene: TRBJ1-4
V gene: TRBV5-6
CDR3 protein: CASSLAAGQGVFPNEKLFF
CDR3 DNA: TGTGCCAGCAGCTTGGCGGCGGGACAGGGGGTCTTTCCTAATGAAAAACTGTTTTTT

D gene: TRBD1
clone size: -
J gene: TRBJ2-2
V gene: TRBV6-1
CDR3 protein: CASSEPGQVNTGELFF
CDR3 DNA: TGTGCCAGCAGTGAGCCGGGACAGGTGAACACCGGGGAGCTGTTTTTT

D gene: -
clone size: -
J gene: TRBJ2-1
V gene: TRBV4-1
CDR3 protein: CASSQAPLRSNEQFF
CDR3 DNA: TGCGCCAGCAGCCAAGCCCCCCTCAGGAGCAATGAGCAGTTCTTC